This TCR beta chain was recorded in a study of T cell responses to AZD1222 COVID-19 vaccine. Regarding the study as a whole: Within unmutated variant regions lay the reported targets of nearly half of spike-specific TCRs. Elevations in Spike-specific TCR breadth and depth followed administration of two AZD1222 doses. Baseline seropositives among AZD1222 recipients totaled only six. Among the donors, most were white British and more were female, and clonal diversity was possibly underestimated.

TCRdb keeps only in-frame clones here, not all; method: immunoSEQ multiplex PCR. The sample yields approximately 160,000 clones, approximately 89% seen once. CDR1 SGHNT and CDR2 YENEEA come from the germline V gene. This CDR3 region has 13 residues. V was pared by 4 bases and J by 8 bases, with 7 bases of the junction left unmatched. With regard to this clone: The antigen is unknown.

This TCR was sampled from an adult in good health. The chain recombines TRBV11-3 with TRBJ1-1, with 7 bases matching TRBD1. The sequences come from peripheral blood, collected on day 0 of MenACWY control vaccination. The chain's CDR3 is CASSSGTDFEAFF. For the CDR3, the DNA is TGTGCCAGCAGCTCCGGGACAGACTTCGAAGCTTTCTTT.